These T cell receptor beta chains were read from a single sample in a study of blood T cells in healthy people across ages. MiXCR, run by TCRdb on the 5' RACE reads, gives a single entry per CDR3 protein. The repertoire holds some 880,000 distinct CDR3 sequences, with under 40% as singletons. The sample comprised blood. The receptors were sampled from a man in his late teens or twenties in good health. The CDR3 runs from the conserved cysteine through the conserved F or W. D genes are given only for firm matches. Expanded clones are given a class, and other clones once, few, many or no size at all.

CDR3aa	CDR3nt	len	d_gene	v_gene	j_gene	abundance
CSARANRGVNTEAFF	TGCAGTGCTAGGGCGAACAGGGGGGTGAACACTGAAGCTTTCTTT	15	TRBD1	TRBV20-1	TRBJ1-1	NA
CSAPTSGTADTQYF	TGCAGCGCACCCACTAGCGGAACTGCAGATACGCAGTATTTT	14	TRBD2	TRBV29-1	TRBJ2-3	many
CASSQHLTRRRITKNIQYF	TGTGCCAGCAGCCAACACCTGACACGGAGACGTATTACCAAAAACATTCAGTACTTC	19	NA	TRBV11-2	TRBJ2-4	NA
CASSPRGGQSETQYF	TGTGCCAGCTCACCACGGGGAGGACAGTCAGAGACCCAGTACTTC	15	NA	TRBV18	TRBJ2-5	few
CASSAKGLAGGLRTDTQYF	TGCGCCAGCAGCGCGAAGGGACTAGCGGGGGGCTTACGCACAGATACGCAGTATTTT	19	TRBD2	TRBV5-1	TRBJ2-3	NA
CASSPWTTNQETQYF	TGTGCCAGCAGTCCTTGGACAACAAATCAAGAGACCCAGTACTTC	15	NA	TRBV6-6	TRBJ2-5	NA
CASSFHLNTEAFF	TGTGCCAGCAGCTTTCACCTGAACACTGAAGCTTTCTTT	13	NA	TRBV7-2	TRBJ1-1	NA
CASMRTGGYEQFF	TGTGCCAGCATGCGGACAGGGGGTTATGAGCAGTTCTTC	13	TRBD1	TRBV7-2	TRBJ2-1	NA
CASSQEVSAPGETQYF	TGTGCCAGCAGCCAAGAAGTTTCTGCCCCTGGAGAGACCCAGTACTTC	16	NA	TRBV4-2	TRBJ2-5	few
CASSLGAYGQGSYEQYF	TGTGCCAGCAGCTTAGGGGCCTACGGACAGGGGTCCTACGAGCAGTACTTC	17	TRBD1	TRBV7-6	TRBJ2-7	NA
CASNSNRGSRGGYTF	TGTGCCAGCAATTCAAACAGGGGGTCCCGCGGGGGCTACACCTTC	15	TRBD1	TRBV6-5	TRBJ1-2	NA
CSSSYLGRGNTEAFF	TGCAGTTCCTCATACCTGGGACGGGGAAACACTGAAGCTTTCTTT	15	NA	TRBV20-1	TRBJ1-1	NA
CASTSPPGLGEQFF	TGTGCCAGCACAAGTCCCCCAGGCCTTGGTGAGCAGTTCTTC	14	NA	TRBV11-2	TRBJ2-1	NA
CASSQDKWLSMNTEAFF	TGCGCCAGCAGCCAAGATAAGTGGCTAAGTATGAACACTGAAGCTTTCTTT	17	NA	TRBV4-1	TRBJ1-1	few
CASAIFGHGYTF	TGTGCCAGCGCCATATTTGGTCATGGCTACACCTTC	12	NA	TRBV2	TRBJ1-2	NA
CASSQRAIWRGAVNEQYF	TGCGCCAGCAGCCAACGTGCCATATGGCGGGGGGCGGTCAATGAGCAGTACTTC	18	TRBD2	TRBV4-3	TRBJ2-7	few
CASSQWQDGNTIYF	TGTGCCAGCAGCCAATGGCAGGATGGAAACACCATATATTTT	14	NA	TRBV14	TRBJ1-3	NA
CASSLVGRYNEQFF	TGCGCCAGCAGCTTGGTTGGGCGGTACAATGAGCAGTTCTTC	14	NA	TRBV5-1	TRBJ2-1	many
CASSYYGGTSSYEQYF	TGTGCCAGCAGTTACTATGGCGGAACAAGCTCCTACGAGCAGTACTTC	16	NA	TRBV6-2/TRBV6-3	TRBJ2-7	NA
CASSGTGSYEQFF	TGTGCCAGCTCCGGGACAGGTTCCTATGAGCAGTTCTTC	13	TRBD1	TRBV3-1	TRBJ2-1	NA
CSARKLASSSYEQYF	TGCAGTGCTAGAAAACTAGCGAGCAGCTCCTACGAGCAGTACTTC	15	TRBD2	TRBV20-1	TRBJ2-7	many
CASSLGRNYGYTF	TGTGCCAGCAGCTTAGGACGGAACTATGGCTACACCTTC	13	NA	TRBV12-3/TRBV12-4	TRBJ1-2	many